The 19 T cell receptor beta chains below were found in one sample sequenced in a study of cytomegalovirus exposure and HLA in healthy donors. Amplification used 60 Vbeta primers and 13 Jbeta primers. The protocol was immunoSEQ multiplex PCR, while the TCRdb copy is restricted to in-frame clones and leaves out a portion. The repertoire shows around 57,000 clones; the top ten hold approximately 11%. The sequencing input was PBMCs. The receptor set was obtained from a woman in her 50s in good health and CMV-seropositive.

The DNA of the CDR3 is TGCGCCAGCAGCCGGGAGAGTAAGTTAACCTACGAGCAGTACTTC. Translating gives CASSRESKLTYEQYF. This chain connects TRBV4-1 to TRBJ2-7; tentatively, D is TRBD2 (5 bases). The V gene's germline CDR1 is MGHRA and CDR2 YSYEKL. Trimming removed 4 bases at V and 2 bases at J, with 15 bases between. The CDR3 is 15 residues long.

CDR3 sequence (DNA): TGCGCCAGCAGCCTGGACTTCCTTAACACCGGGGAGCTGTTTTTT. Translation gives CASSLDFLNTGELFF. The rearrangement joins TRBV5-1 to TRBJ2-2, with a possible D match to TRBD2 (5 bases). With 4 bases removed from V and 2 bases from J, the gap between germline ends came to 12 bases. The CDR3 has 15 residues. The germline CDR1 and CDR2 sequences are SGHRS and YFSETQ.

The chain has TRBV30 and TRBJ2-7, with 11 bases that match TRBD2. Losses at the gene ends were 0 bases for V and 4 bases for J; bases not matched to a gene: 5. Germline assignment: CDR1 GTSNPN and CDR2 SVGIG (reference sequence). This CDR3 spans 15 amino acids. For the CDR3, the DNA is TGTGCCTGGAGTGTCGGTAGCGGGGGGGCATACGAGCAGTACTTC. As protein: CAWSVGSGGAYEQYF.

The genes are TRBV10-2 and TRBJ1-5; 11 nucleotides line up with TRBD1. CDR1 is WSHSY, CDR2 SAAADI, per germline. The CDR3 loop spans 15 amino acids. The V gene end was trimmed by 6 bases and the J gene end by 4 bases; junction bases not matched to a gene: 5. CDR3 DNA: TGCGCCAGCAGCTTAGGGACAGGGGGAAATCAGCCCCAGCATTTT. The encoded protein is CASSLGTGGNQPQHF.

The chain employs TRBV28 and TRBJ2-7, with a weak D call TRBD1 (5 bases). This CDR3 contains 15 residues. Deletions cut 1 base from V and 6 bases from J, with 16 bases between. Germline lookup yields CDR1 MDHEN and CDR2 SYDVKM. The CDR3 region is CASSLLPVGLSEQYF. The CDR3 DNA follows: TGTGCCAGCAGTTTATTGCCAGTGGGGCTCTCCGAGCAGTACTTC.

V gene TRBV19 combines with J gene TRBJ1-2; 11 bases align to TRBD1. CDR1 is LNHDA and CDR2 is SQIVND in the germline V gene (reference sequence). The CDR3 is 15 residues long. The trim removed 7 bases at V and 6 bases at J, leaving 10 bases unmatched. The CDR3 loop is CASTGNGQGANGYTF. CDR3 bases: TGTGCCAGTACGGGCAATGGACAGGGGGCCAATGGCTACACCTTC.

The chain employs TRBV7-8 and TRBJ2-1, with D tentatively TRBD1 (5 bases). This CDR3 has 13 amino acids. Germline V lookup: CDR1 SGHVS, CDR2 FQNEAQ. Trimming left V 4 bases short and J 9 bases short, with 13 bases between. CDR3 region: CASSSYRLGEQFF. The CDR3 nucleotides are TGTGCCAGCAGCTCCTACAGGCTCGGTGAGCAGTTCTTC.

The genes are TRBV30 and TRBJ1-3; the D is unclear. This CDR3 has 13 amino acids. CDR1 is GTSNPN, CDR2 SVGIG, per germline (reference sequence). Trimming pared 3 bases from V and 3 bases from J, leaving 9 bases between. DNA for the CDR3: TGTGCCTGGAGCCCAGCGGTTGGAAACACCATATATTTT. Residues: CAWSPAVGNTIYF.

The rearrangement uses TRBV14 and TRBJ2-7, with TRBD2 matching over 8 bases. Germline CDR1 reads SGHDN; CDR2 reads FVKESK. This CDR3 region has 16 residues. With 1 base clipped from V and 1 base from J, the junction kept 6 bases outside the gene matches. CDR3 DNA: TGTGCCAGCAGCCAAGCCCCGGGACTAGGTTCCTACGAGCAGTACTTC. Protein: CASSQAPGLGSYEQYF. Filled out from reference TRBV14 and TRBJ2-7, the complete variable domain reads EAGVTQFPSHSVIEKGQTVTLRCDPISGHDNLYWYRRVMGKEIKFLLHFVKESKQDESGMPNNRFLAERTGGTYSTLKVQPAELEDSGVYFCASSQAPGLGSYEQYFGPGTRLTVT.

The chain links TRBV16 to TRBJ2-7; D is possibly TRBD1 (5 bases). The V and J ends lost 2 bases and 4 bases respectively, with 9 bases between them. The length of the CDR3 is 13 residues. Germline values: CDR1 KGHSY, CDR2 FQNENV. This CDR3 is CASSQRRVYEQYF. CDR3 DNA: TGTGCCAGCAGCCAACGCAGGGTTTACGAGCAGTACTTC. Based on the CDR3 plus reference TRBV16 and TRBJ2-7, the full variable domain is GEEVAQTPKHLVRGEGQKAKLYCAPIKGHSYVFWYQQVLKNEFKFLISFQNENVFDETGMPKERFSAKCLPNSPCSLEIQATKLEDSAVYFCASSQRRVYEQYFGPGTRLTVT.

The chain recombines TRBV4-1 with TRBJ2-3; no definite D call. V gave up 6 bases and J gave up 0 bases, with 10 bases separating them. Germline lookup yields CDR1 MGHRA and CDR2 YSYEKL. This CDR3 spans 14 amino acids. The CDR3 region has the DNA TGCGCCAGCAGAGCCTGGAGTAGCACAGATACGCAGTATTTT. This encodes CASRAWSSTDTQYF.

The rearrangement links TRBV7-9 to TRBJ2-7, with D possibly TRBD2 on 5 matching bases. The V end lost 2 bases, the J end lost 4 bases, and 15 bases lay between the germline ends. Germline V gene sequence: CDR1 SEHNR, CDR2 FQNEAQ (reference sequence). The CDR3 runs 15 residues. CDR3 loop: CASSLPHRTLYEQYF. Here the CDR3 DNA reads TGTGCCAGCAGCTTACCCCACCGGACTCTTTACGAGCAGTACTTC.

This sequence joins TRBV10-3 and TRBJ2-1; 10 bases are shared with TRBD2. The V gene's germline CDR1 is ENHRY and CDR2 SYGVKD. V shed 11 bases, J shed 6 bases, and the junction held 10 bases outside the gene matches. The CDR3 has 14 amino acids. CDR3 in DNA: TGTGCCCCCAAAGGGACTAGCGCCGCCAATGAGCAGTTCTTC. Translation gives CAPKGTSAANEQFF.

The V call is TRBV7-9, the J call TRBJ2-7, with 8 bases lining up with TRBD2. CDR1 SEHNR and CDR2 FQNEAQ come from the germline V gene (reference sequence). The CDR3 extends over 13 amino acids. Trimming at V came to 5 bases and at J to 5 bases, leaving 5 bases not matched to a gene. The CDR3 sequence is CASSPGGAHEQYF. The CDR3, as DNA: TGTGCCAGCAGCCCCGGGGGGGCCCACGAGCAGTACTTC.

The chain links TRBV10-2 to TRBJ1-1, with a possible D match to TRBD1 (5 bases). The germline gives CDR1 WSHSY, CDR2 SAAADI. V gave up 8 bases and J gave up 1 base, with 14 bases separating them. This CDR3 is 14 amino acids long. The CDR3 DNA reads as TGCGCCAGCCGAGGTGGGGCTAGGAACACTGAAGCTTTCTTT. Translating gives CASRGGARNTEAFF.

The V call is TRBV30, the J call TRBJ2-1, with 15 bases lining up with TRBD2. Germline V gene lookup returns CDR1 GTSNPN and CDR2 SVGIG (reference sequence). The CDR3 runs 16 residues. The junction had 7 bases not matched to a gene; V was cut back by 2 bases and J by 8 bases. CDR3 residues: CAWSPLGLAGGDEQFF. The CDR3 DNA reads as TGTGCCTGGAGTCCCCTCGGACTAGCGGGAGGGGATGAGCAGTTCTTC.

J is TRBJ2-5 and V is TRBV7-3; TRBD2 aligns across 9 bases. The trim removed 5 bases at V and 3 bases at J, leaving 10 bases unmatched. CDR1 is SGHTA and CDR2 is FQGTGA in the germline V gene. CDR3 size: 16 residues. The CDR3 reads CASSPGGLAGKETQYF. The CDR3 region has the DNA TGTGCCAGCAGCCCCGGGGGGCTAGCGGGGAAAGAGACCCAGTACTTC.

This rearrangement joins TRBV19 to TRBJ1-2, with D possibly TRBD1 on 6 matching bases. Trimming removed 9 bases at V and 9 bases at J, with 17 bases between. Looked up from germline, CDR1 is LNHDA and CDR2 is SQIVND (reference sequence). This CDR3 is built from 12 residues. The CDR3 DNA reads TGTGCCAGCCTCACAGGGACCGGGAGCTACACCTTC. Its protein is CASLTGTGSYTF.

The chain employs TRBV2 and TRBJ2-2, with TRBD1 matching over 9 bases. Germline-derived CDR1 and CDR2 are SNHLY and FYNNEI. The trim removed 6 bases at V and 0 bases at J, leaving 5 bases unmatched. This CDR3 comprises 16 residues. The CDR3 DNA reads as TGTGCCAGCAGCCACAGGGGGCGGCCGAACACCGGGGAGCTGTTTTTT. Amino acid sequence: CASSHRGRPNTGELFF.